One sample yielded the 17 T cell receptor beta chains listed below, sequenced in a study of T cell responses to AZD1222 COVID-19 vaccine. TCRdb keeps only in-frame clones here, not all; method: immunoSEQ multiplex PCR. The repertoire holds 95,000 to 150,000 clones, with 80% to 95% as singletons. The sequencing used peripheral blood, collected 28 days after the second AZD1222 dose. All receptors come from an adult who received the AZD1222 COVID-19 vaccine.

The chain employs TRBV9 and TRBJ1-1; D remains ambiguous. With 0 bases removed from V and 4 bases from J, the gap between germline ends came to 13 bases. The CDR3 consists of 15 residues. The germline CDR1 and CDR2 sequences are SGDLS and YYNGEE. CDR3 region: CASSVEGGSGTEAFF. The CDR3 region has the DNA TGTGCCAGCAGCGTAGAGGGTGGGTCCGGCACTGAAGCTTTCTTT.

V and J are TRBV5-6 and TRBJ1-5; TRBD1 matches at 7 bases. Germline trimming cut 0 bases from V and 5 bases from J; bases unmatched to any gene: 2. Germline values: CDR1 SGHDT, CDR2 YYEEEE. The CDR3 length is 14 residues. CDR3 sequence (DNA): TGTGCCAGCAGCTTGGGGACAGGCGATCAGCCCCAGCATTTT. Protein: CASSLGTGDQPQHF. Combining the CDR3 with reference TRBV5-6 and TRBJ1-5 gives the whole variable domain DAGVTQSPTHLIKTRGQQVTLRCSPKSGHDTVSWYQQALGQGPQFIFQYYEEEERQRGNFPDRFSGHQFPNYSSELNVNALLLGDSALYLCASSLGTGDQPQHFGDGTRLSIL.

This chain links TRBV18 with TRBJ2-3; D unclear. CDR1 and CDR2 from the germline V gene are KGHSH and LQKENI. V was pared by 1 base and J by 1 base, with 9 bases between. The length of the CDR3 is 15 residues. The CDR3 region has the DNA TGTGCCAGCTCACCACAGGTGTCAGGCACAGATACGCAGTATTTT. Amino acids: CASSPQVSGTDTQYF.

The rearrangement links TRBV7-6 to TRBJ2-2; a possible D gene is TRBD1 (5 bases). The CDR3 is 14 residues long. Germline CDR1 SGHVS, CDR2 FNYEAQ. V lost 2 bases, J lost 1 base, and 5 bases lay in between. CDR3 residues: CASSLTGNTGELFF. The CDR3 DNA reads TGTGCCAGCAGCTTAACAGGGAACACCGGGGAGCTGTTTTTT.

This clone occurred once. The DNA for the CDR3 is TGTGCCAGCAGCGTAGTGGGGGGATTCGATGAGCAGTTCTTC. The encoded protein is CASSVVGGFDEQFF. The chain couples TRBV9 to TRBJ2-1, with D maybe TRBD2 (6 bases). Per germline, CDR1 SGDLS and CDR2 YYNGEE. CDR3 size: 14 residues. V shed 0 bases and J shed 8 bases, with 12 bases lying between them.

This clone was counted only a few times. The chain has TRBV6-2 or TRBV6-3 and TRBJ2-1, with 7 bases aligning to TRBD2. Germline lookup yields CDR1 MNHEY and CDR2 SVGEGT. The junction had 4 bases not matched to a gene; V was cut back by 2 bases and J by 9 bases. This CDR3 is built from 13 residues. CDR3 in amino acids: CASSYGLDIEQFF. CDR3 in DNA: TGTGCCAGCAGTTACGGACTAGATATTGAGCAGTTCTTC.

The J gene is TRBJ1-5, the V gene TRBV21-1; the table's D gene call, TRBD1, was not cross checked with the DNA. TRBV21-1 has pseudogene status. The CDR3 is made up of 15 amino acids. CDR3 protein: CASSLKDRGNQPQHF. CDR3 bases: TGTGCCAGCAGCCTTAAGGACAGGGGCAATCAGCCCCAGCATTTT.

The CDR3 DNA reads as TGTGCCAGCAGCATGCGGCAGGGGGCTGAAAAACTGTTTTTT. This codes for CASSMRQGAEKLFF. The V and J genes are TRBV5-4 and TRBJ1-4; 8 bases match TRBD1. The germline V gene encodes CDR1 SGHNT and CDR2 YYREEE (reference sequence). The CDR3 length is 14 residues. The junction had 6 bases not matched to a gene; V was cut back by 4 bases and J by 7 bases.

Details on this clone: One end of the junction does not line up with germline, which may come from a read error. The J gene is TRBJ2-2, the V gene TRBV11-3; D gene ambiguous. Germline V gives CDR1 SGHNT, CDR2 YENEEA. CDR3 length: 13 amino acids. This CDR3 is CASSLAATAELFF. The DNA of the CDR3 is TGTGCCAGCAGCTTAGCAGCCACCGCGGAGCTGTTTTTT.

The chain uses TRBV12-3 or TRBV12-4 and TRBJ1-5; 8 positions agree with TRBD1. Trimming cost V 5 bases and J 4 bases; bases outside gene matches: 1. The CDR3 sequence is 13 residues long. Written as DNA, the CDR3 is TGTGCCAGCAGTCGACAGGGGAATCAGCCCCAGCATTTT. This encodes CASSRQGNQPQHF.

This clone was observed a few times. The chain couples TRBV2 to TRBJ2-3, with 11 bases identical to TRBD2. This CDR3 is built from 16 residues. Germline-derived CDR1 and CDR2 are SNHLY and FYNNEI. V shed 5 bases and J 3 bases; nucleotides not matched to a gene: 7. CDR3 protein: CASSLPLAGVTDTQYF. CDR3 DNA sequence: TGTGCCAGCAGTTTACCACTAGCGGGAGTTACAGATACGCAGTATTTT.

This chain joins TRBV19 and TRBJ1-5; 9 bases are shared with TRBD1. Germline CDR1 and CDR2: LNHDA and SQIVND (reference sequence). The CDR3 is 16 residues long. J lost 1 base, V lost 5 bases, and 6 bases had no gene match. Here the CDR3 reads CASSRRTGVSNQPQHF. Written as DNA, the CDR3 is TGTGCCAGTAGTCGAAGGACAGGGGTAAGCAATCAGCCCCAGCATTTT.

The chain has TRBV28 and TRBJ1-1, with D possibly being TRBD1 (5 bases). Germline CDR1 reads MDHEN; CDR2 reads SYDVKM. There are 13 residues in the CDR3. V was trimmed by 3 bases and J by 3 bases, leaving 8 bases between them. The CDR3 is CASSLIRDTEAFF. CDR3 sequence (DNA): TGTGCCAGCAGTTTGATCAGGGACACTGAAGCTTTCTTT. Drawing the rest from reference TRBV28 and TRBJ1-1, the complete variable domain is DVKVTQSSRYLVKRTGEKVFLECVQDMDHENMFWYRQDPGLGLRLIYFSYDVKMKEKGDIPEGYSVSREKKERFSLILESASTNQTSMYLCASSLIRDTEAFFGQGTRLTVV.

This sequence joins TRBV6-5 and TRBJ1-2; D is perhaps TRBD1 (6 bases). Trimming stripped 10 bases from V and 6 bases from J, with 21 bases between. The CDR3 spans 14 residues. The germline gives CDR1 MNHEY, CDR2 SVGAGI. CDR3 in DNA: TGTGCCACCCATACCCTCGCGGGGGCGGATGGCTACACCTTC. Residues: CATHTLAGADGYTF.

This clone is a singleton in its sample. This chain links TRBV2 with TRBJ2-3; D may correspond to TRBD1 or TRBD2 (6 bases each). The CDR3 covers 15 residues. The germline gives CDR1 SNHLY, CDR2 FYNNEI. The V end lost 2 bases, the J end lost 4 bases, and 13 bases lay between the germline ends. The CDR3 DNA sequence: TGTGCCAGCAGTGAAACGTGGGGGGCCTCAGATACGCAGTATTTT. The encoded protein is CASSETWGASDTQYF.

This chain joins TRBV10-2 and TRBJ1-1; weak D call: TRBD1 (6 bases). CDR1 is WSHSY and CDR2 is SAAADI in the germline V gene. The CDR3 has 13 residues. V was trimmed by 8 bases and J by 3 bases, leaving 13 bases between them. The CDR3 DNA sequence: TGCGCCAGCGTCAGGGGTTGGGACACTGAAGCTTTCTTT. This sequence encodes CASVRGWDTEAFF.

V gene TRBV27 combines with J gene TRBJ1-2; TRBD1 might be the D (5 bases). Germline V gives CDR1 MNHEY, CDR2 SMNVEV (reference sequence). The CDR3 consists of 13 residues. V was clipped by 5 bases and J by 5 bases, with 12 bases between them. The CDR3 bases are TGTGCCAGCAGTCTGAGACAGAGTTATGGCTACACCTTC. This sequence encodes CASSLRQSYGYTF.